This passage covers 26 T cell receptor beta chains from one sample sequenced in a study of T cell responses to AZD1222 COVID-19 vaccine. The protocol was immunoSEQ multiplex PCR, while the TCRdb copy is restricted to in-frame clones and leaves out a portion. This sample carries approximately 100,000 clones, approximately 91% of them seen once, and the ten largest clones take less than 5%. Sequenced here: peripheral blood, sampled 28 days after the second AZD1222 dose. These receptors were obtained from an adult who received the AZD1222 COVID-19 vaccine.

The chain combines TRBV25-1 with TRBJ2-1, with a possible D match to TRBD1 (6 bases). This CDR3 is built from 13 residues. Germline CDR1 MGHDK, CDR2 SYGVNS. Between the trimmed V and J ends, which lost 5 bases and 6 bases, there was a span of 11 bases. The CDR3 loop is CASSRTEGNEQFF. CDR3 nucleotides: TGTGCCAGCAGTAGGACAGAGGGCAATGAGCAGTTCTTC. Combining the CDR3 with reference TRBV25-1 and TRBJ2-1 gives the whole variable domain EADIYQTPRYLVIGTGKKITLECSQTMGHDKMYWYQQDPGMELHLIHYSYGVNSTEKGDLSSESTVSRIRTEHFPLTLESARPSHTSQYLCASSRTEGNEQFFGPGTRLTVL.

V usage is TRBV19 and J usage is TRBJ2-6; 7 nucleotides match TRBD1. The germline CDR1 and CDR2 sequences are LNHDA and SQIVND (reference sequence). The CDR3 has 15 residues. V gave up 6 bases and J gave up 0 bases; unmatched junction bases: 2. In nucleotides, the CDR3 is TGTGCCAGTAGAGAGGGGGCCTCTGGGGCCAACGTCCTGACTTTC. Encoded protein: CASREGASGANVLTF.

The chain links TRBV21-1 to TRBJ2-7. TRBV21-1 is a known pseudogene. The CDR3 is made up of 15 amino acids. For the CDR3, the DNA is TGTGCCAGCAGCATACGGGGCTGCCACTTCTACGAGCAGTACTTC. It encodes CASSIRGCHFYEQYF.

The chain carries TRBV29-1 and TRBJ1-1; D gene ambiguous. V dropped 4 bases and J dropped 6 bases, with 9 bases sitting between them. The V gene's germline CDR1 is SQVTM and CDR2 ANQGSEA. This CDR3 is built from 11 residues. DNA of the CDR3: TGCAGCGTTGTCTCCCTATCTGAAGCTTTCTTT. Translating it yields CSVVSLSEAFF.

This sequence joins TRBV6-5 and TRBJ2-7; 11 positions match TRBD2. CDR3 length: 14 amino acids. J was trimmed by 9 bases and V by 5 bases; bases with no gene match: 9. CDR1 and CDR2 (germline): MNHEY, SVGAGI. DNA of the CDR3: TGTGCCAGCAGTCCGACTAGCGGGGTATTTGTGCAGTACTTC. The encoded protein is CASSPTSGVFVQYF.

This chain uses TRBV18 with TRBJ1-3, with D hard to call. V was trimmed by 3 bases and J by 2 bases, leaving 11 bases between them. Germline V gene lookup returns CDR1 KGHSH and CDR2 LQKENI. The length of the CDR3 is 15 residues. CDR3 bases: TGTGCCAGCTCACCTGTGGGCCTGACTGGAAACACCATATATTTT. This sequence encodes CASSPVGLTGNTIYF. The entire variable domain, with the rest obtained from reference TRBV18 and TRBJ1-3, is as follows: NAGVMQNPRHLVRRRGQEARLRCSPMKGHSHVYWYRQLPEEGLKFMVYLQKENIIDESGMPKERFSAEFPKEGPSILRIQQVVRGDSAAYFCASSPVGLTGNTIYFGEGSWLTVV.

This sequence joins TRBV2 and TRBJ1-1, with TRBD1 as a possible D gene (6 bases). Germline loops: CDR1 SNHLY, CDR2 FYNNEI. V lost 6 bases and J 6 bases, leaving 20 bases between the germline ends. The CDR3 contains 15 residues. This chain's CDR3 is CASSPAGTFLAEAFF. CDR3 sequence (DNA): TGTGCCAGCAGCCCTGCCGGGACATTCCTAGCTGAAGCTTTCTTT.

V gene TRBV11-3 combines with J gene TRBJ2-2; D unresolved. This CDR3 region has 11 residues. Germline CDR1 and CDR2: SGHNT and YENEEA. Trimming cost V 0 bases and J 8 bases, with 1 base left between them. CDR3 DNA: TGTGCCAGCAGCTTAGAGGGGGAGCTGTTTTTT. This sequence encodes CASSLEGELFF.

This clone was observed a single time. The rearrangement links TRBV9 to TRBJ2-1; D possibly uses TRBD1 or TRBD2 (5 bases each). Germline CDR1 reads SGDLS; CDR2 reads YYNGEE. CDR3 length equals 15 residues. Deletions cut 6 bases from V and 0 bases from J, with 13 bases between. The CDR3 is CASTRGASSYNEQFF. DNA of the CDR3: TGTGCCAGCACCAGAGGGGCAAGCTCCTACAATGAGCAGTTCTTC.

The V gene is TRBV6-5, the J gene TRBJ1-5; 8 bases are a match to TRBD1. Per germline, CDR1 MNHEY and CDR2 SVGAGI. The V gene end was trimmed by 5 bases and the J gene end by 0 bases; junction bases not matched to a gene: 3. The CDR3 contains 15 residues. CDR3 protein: CASSPDRGSNQPQHF. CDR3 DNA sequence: TGTGCCAGCAGTCCCGACAGGGGTAGCAATCAGCCCCAGCATTTT.

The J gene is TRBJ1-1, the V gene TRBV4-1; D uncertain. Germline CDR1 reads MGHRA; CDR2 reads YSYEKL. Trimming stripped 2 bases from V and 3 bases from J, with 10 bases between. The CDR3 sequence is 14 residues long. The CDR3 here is CASSQHMRDTEAFF. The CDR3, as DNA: TGCGCCAGCAGCCAACACATGAGGGACACTGAAGCTTTCTTT.

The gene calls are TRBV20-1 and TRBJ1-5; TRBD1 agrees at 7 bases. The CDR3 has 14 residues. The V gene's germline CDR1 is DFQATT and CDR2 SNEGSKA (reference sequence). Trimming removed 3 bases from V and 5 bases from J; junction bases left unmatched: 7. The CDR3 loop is CSASVGDSDQPQHF. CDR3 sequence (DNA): TGCAGTGCTAGTGTGGGGGACAGCGATCAGCCCCAGCATTTT.

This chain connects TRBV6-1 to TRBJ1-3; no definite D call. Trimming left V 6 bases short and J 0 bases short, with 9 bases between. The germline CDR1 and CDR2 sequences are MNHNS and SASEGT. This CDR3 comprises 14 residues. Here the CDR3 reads CASSDPGSGNTIYF. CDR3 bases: TGTGCCAGCAGCGACCCGGGCTCTGGAAACACCATATATTTT.

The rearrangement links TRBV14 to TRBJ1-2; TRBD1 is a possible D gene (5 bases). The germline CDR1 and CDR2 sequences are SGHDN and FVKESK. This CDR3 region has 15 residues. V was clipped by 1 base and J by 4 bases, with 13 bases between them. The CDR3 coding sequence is TGTGCCAGCAGCCAAGGTCAGGGAGCGGGCTATGGCTACACCTTC. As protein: CASSQGQGAGYGYTF.

The CDR3 loop reads CASSTHSNQPQHF. As DNA, the CDR3 is TGTGCCAGTTCGACCCACAGTAATCAGCCCCAGCATTTT. The chain links TRBV6-5 to TRBJ1-5; no reliable D call. In germline, CDR1 is MNHEY, CDR2 SVGAGI. V dropped 9 bases and J dropped 4 bases, with 13 bases sitting between them. CDR3 length: 13 residues.

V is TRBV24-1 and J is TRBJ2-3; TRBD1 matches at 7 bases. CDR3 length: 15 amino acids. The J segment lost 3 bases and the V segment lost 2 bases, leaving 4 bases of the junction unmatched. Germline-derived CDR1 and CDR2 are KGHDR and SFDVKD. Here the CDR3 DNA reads TGTGCCACCAGTGATTCACGACAGGGTACAGATACGCAGTATTTT. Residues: CATSDSRQGTDTQYF.

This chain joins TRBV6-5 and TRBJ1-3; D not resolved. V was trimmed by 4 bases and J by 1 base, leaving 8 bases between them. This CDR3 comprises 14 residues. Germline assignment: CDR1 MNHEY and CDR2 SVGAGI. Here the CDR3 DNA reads TGTGCCAGCAGTTCACAACTATCTGGAAACACCATATATTTT. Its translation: CASSSQLSGNTIYF.

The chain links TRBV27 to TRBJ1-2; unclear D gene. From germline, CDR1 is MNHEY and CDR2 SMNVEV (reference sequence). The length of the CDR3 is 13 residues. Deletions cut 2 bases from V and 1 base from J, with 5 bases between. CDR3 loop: CASSLAVNYGYTF. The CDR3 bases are TGTGCCAGCAGTTTAGCTGTTAACTATGGCTACACCTTC.

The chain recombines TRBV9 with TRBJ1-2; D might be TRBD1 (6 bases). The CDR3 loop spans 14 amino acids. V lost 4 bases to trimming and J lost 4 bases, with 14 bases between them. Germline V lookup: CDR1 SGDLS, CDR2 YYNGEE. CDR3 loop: CASSTRGQLYGYTF. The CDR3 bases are TGTGCCAGCAGCACCCGAGGACAGCTCTATGGCTACACCTTC.

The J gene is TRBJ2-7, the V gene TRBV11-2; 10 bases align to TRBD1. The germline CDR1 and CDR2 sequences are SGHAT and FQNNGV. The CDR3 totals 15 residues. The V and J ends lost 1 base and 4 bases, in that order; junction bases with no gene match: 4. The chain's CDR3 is CASSLVRTGGYEQYF. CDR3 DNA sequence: TGTGCCAGCAGCTTAGTTAGGACAGGGGGTTACGAGCAGTACTTC.

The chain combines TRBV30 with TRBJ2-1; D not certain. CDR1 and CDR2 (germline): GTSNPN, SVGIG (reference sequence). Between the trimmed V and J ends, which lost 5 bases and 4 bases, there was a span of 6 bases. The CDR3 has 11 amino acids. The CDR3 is CAWENYNEQFF. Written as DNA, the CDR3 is TGTGCCTGGGAGAATTACAATGAGCAGTTCTTC.

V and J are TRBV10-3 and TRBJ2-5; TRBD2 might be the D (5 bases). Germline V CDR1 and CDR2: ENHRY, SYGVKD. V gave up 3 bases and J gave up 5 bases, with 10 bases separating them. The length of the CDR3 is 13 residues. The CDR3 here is CAISDGPGETQYF. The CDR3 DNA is TGTGCCATCAGTGACGGGCCGGGGGAGACCCAGTACTTC.

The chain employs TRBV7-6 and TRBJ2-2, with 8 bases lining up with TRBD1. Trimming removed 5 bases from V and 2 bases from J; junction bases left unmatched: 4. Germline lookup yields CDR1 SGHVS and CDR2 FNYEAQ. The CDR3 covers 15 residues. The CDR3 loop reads CASSQTGVNTGELFF. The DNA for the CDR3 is TGTGCCAGCAGCCAGACAGGGGTCAACACCGGGGAGCTGTTTTTT.

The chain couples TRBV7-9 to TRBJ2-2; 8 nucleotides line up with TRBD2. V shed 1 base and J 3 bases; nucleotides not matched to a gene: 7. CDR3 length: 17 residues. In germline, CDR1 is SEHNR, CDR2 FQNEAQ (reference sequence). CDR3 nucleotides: TGTGCCAGCAGCTTAGTCGCGAGCGGGGGATACACCGGGGAGCTGTTTTTT. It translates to CASSLVASGGYTGELFF.

CDR3 sequence (DNA): TGTGCCACCAGTGGCGAAGAGAATGAGCAGTTCTTC. This sequence encodes CATSGEENEQFF. V is TRBV24-1 and J is TRBJ2-1; no definite D call. The V end was cut by 5 bases, the J end by 7 bases, with 8 bases between. CDR3 length: 12 amino acids. CDR1 is KGHDR, CDR2 SFDVKD, per germline.

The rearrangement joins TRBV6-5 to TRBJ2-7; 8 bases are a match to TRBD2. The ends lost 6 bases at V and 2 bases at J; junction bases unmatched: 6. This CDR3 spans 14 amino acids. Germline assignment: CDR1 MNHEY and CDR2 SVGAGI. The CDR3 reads CASRAAGDPYEQYF. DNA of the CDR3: TGTGCCAGCAGAGCAGCGGGGGACCCCTACGAGCAGTACTTC.